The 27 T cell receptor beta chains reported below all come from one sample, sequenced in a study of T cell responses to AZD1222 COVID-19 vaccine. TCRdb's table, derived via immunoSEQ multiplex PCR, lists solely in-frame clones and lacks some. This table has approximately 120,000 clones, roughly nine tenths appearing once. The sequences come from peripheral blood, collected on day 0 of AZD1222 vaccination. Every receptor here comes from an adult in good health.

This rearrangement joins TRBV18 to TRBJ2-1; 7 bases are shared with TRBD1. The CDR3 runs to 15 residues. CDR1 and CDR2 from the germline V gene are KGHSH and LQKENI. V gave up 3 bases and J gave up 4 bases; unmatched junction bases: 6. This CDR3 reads CASSPTGARYNEQFF. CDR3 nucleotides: TGTGCCAGCTCACCCACAGGGGCGAGGTACAATGAGCAGTTCTTC.

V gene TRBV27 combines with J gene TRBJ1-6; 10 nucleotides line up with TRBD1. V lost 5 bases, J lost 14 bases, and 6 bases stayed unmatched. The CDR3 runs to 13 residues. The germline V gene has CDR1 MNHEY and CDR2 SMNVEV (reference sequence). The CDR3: CASSRDRGFALHF. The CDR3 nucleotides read TGTGCCAGCAGTCGGGACAGGGGATTCGCCCTCCACTTT.

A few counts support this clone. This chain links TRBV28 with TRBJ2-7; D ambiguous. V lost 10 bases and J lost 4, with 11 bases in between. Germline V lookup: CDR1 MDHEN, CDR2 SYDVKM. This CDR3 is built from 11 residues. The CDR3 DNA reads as TGTGCCACCCTCGACGGTTACGAGCAGTACTTC. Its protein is CATLDGYEQYF.

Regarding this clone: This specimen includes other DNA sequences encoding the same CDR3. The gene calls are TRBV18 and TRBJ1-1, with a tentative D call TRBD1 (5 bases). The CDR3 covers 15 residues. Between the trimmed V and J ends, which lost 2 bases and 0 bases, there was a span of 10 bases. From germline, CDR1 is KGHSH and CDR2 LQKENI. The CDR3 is CASSPLGGLNTEAFF. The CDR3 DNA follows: TGTGCCAGCTCACCATTGGGGGGTTTGAACACTGAAGCTTTCTTT.

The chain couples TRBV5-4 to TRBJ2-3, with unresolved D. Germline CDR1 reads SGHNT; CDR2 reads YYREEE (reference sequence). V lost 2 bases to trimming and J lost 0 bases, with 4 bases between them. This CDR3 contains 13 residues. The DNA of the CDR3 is TGTGCCAGCAGCTTCCGAAGCACAGATACGCAGTATTTT. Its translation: CASSFRSTDTQYF.

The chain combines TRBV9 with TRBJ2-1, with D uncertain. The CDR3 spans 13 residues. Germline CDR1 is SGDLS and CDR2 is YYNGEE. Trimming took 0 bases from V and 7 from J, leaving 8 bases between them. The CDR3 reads CASSVVDGNEQFF. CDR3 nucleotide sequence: TGTGCCAGCAGCGTAGTAGACGGAAATGAGCAGTTCTTC. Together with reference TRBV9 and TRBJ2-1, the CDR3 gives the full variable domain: DSGVTQTPKHLITATGQRVTLRCSPRSGDLSVYWYQQSLDQGLQFLIQYYNGEERAKGNILERFSAQQFPDLHSELNLSSLELGDSALYFCASSVVDGNEQFFGPGTRLTVL.

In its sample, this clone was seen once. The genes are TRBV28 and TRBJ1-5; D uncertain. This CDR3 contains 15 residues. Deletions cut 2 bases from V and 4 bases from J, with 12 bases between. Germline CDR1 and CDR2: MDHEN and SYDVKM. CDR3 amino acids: CASSLRGPGNQPQHF. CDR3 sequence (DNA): TGTGCCAGCAGTTTAAGAGGCCCGGGGAATCAGCCCCAGCATTTT.

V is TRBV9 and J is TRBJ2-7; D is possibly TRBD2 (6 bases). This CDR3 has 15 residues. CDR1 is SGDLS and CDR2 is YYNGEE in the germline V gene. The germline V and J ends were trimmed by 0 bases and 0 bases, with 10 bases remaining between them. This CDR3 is CASSVAPGSSYEQYF. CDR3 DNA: TGTGCCAGCAGCGTAGCTCCCGGGAGCTCCTACGAGCAGTACTTC.

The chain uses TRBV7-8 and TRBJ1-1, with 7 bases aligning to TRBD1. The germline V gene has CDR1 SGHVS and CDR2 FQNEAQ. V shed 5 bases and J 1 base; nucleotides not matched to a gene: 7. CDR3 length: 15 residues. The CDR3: CASSTWRQGNTEAFF. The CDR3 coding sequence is TGTGCCAGCAGCACCTGGCGACAGGGGAACACTGAAGCTTTCTTT.

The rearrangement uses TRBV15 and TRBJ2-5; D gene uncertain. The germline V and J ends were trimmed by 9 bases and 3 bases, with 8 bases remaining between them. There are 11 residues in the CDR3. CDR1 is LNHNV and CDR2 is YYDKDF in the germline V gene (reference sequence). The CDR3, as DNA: TGTGCCACACAAGAGAAAGAGACCCAGTACTTC. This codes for CATQEKETQYF.

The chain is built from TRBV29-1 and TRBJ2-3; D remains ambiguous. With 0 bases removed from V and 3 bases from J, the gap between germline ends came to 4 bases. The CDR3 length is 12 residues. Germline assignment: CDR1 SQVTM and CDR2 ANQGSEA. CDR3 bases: TGCAGCGTTGAAGACCCTACAGATACGCAGTATTTT. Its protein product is CSVEDPTDTQYF.

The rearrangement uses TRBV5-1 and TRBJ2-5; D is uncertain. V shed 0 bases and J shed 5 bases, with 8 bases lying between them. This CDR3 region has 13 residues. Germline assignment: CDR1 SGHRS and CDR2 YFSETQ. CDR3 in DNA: TGCGCCAGCAGCTTGGGGGTAGGGGAGACCCAGTACTTC. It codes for CASSLGVGETQYF.

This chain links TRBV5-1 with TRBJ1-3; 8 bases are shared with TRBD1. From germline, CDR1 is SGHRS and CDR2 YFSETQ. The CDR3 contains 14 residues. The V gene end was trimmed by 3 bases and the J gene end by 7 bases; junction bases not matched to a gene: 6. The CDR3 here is CASSSDREFNTIYF. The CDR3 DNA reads TGCGCCAGCAGCTCGGACAGGGAATTCAACACCATATATTTT.

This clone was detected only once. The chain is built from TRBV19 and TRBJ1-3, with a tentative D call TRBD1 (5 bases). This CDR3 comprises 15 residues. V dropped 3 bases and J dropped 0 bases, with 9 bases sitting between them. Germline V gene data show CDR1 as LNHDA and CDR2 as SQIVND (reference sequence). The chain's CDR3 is CASSIGTDSGNTIYF. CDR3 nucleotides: TGTGCCAGTAGTATTGGGACGGACTCTGGAAACACCATATATTTT.

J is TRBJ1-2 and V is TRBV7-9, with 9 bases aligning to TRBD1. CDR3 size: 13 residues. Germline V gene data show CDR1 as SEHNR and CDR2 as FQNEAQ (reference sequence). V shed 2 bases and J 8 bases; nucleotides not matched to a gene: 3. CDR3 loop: CASSLPGQGGYTF. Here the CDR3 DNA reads TGTGCCAGCAGCTTACCGGGACAGGGCGGCTACACCTTC.

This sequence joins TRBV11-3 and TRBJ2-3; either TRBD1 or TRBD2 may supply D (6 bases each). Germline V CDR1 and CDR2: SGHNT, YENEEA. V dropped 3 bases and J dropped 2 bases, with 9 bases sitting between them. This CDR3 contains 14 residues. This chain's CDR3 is CASSFRGPTDTQYF. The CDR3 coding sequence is TGTGCCAGCAGCTTCCGGGGGCCCACAGATACGCAGTATTTT.

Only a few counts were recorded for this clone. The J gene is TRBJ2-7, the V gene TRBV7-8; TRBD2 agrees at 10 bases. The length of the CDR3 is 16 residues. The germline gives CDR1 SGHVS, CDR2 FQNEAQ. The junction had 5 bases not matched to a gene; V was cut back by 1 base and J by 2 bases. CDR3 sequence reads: CASSLDSLAGAYEQYF. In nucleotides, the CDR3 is TGTGCCAGCAGCTTAGATAGTCTAGCGGGAGCCTACGAGCAGTACTTC.

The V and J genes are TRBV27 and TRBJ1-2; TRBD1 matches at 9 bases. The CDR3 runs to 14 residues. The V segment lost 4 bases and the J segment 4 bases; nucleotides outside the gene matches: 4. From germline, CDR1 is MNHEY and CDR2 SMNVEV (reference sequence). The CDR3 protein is CASSWGQGGYGYTF. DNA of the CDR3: TGTGCCAGCAGTTGGGGACAGGGTGGCTATGGCTACACCTTC.

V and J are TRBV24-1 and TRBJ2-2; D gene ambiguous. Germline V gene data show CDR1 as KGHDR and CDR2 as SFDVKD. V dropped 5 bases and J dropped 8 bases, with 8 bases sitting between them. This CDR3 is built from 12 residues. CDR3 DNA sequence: TGTGCCACCAGTGGATACGCAGGGGAGCTGTTTTTT. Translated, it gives CATSGYAGELFF.

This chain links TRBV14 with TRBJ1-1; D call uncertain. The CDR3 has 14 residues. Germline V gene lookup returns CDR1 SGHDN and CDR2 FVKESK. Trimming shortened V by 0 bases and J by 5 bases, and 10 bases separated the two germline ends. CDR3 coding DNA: TGTGCCAGCAGCCAAGAAGCGGGGAGGACTGAAGCTTTCTTT. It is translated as CASSQEAGRTEAFF.

In nucleotides, the CDR3 is TGTGCCAGCACCCGTGGGGGAGTGAACACAGATACGCAGTATTTT. Residues: CASTRGGVNTDTQYF. The V gene is TRBV6-5, the J gene TRBJ2-3; tentatively, D is TRBD1 or TRBD2 (5 bases each). CDR3 length equals 15 residues. V lost 7 bases to trimming and J lost 2 bases, with 16 bases between them. Germline CDR1 reads MNHEY; CDR2 reads SVGAGI.

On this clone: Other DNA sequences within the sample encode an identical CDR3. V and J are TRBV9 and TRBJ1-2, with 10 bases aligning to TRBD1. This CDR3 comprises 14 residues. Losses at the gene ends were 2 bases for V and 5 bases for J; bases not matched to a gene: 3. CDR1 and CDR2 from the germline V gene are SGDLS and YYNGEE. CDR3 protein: CASSVGQGTYGYTF. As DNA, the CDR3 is TGTGCCAGCAGCGTGGGACAGGGGACGTATGGCTACACCTTC. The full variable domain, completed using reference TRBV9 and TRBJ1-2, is DSGVTQTPKHLITATGQRVTLRCSPRSGDLSVYWYQQSLDQGLQFLIQYYNGEERAKGNILERFSAQQFPDLHSELNLSSLELGDSALYFCASSVGQGTYGYTFGSGTRLTVV.

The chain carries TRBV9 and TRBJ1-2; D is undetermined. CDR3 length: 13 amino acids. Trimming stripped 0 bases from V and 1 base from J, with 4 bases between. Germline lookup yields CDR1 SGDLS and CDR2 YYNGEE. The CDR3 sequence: CASSVDSNYGYTF. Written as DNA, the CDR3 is TGTGCCAGCAGCGTAGACAGTAACTATGGCTACACCTTC.

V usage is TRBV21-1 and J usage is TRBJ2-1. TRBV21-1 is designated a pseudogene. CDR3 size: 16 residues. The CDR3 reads CASSSICLATYNEQFF. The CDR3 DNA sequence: TGTGCCAGCAGCTCCATTTGCCTCGCTACATACAATGAGCAGTTCTTC.

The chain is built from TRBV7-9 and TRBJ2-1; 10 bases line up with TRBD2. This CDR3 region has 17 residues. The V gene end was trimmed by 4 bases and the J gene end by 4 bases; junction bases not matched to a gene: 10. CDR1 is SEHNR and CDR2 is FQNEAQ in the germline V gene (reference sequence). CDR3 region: CASSWGTLAGDYNEQFF. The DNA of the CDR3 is TGTGCCAGCAGCTGGGGGACGCTAGCGGGAGATTACAATGAGCAGTTCTTC. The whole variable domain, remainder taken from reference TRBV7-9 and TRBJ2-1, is DTGVSQNPRHKITKRGQNVTFRCDPISEHNRLYWYRQTLGQGPEFLTYFQNEAQLEKSRLLSDRFSAERPKGSFSTLEIQRTEQGDSAMYLCASSWGTLAGDYNEQFFGPGTRLTVL.

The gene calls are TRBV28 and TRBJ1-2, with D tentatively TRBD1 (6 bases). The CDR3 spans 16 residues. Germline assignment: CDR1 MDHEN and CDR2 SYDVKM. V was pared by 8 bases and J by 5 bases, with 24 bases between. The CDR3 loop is CASVGADRPRGYGYTF. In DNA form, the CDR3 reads TGTGCCAGCGTCGGGGCAGATAGACCAAGGGGGTATGGCTACACCTTC.

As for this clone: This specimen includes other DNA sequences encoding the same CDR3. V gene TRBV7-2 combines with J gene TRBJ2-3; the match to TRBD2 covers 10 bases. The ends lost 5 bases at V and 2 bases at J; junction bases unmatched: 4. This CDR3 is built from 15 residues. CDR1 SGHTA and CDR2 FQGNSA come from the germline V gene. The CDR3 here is CASSLLAGTTDTQYF. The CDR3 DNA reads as TGTGCCAGCAGCCTACTAGCGGGGACCACAGATACGCAGTATTTT.